This record concerns one TCR beta chain sequence. Its matching antigen is unknown. The data are from a study of pediatric ulcerative colitis. About the study: Most patients had pancolitis, and two had left-sided colitis.

One to two pinch biopsies were taken from the rectum during colonoscopy. Clones were sequenced by immunoSEQ multiplex PCR, and TCRdb holds only the in-frame ones, with some missing. The top ten clones hold 1.1% of a sample with 30,000 to 35,000 clones, about 81% of them seen once. Study-wide points: A couple of patients' blood samples yielded substantially fewer templates.

V lost 2 bases, J lost 10 bases, and 13 bases lay in between. Looked up from germline, CDR1 is SGHDT and CDR2 is YYEEEE. The CDR3 length is 13 residues. The specimen was gut tissue. The chain is built from TRBV5-6 and TRBJ1-5, with D tentatively TRBD1 (5 bases). The clonotype originates from a boy aged 5 to 17 with mild ulcerative colitis. The CDR3 reads CASSLKPGLPQHF. CDR3 nucleotides: TGTGCCAGCAGCTTAAAGCCAGGGTTACCCCAGCATTTT.